The TCR beta chain described here comes from a study of blood T cell repertoires in COVID-19. Study-level information: From the United States, Italy and Spain came samples of acute and convalescent COVID-19. T cells, B-cell-depleted T cells, or PBMCs provided the cDNA or gDNA that served as material.

Original handling: Amplified reference gene primers provided the basis for estimating nucleated cell counts. Here immunoSEQ multiplex PCR was the method, and the copy in TCRdb shows in-frame clones only, minus some. V and J calls and clone size follow that table, whereas D and trimming were derived from the DNA. The data contain over 150,000 clones, less than 80% of them singletons. Trimming took 3 bases from V and 2 from J, leaving 12 bases between them. The CDR3 loop spans 15 amino acids. Germline V lookup: CDR1 SGHTA, CDR2 FQGNSA. The sequence was obtained from a woman aged 50 to 65 with acute or convalescent COVID-19. This chain links TRBV7-2 with TRBJ2-3; D is perhaps TRBD2 (5 bases). Sequencing was carried out using peripheral blood. CDR3 residues: CASSLSGENTDTQYF. DNA for the CDR3: TGTGCCAGCAGCTTGAGCGGAGAGAACACAGATACGCAGTATTTT.